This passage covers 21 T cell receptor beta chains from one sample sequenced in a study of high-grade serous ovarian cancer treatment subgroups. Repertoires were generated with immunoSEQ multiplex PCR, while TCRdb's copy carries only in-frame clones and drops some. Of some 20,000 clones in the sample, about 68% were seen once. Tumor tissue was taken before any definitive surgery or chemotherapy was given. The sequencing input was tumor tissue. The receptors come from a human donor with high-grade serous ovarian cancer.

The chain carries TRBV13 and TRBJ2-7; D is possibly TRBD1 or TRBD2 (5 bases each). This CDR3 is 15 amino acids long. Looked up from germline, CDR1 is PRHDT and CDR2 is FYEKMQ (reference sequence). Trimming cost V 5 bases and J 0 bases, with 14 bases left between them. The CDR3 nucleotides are TGTGCCAGCAGCCCGGGACCAACACTCTCCTACGAGCAGTACTTC. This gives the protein CASSPGPTLSYEQYF.

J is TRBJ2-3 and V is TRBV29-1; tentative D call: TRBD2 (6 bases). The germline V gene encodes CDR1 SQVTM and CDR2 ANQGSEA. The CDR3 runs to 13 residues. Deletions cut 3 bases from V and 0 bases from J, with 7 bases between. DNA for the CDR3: TGCAGCGTTGATGGAGGGAGCACAGATACGCAGTATTTT. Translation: CSVDGGSTDTQYF.

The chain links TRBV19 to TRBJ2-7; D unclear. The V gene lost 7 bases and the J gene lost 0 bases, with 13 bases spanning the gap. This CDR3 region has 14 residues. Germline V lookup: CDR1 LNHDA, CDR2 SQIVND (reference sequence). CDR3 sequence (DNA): TGTGCCAGTACCCCGACCCCAAGCTCCTACGAGCAGTACTTC. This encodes CASTPTPSSYEQYF. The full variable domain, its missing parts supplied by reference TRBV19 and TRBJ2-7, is DGGITQSPKYLFRKEGQNVTLSCEQNLNHDAMYWYRQDPGQGLRLIYYSQIVNDFQKGDIAEGYSVSREKKESFPLTVTSAQKNPTAFYLCASTPTPSSYEQYFGPGTRLTVT.

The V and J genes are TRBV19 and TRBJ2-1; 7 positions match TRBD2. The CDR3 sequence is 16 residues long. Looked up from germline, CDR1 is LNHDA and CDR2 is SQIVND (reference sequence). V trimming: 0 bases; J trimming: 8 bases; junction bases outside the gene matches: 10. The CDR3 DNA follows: TGTGCCAGTAGTATAGAGGGGACTACCTTGGCCCATGAGCAGTTCTTC. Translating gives CASSIEGTTLAHEQFF.

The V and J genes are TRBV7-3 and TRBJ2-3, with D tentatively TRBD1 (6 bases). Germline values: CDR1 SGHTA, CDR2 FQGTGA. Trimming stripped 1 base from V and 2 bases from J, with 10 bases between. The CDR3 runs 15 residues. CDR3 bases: TGTGCCAGCAGCTTAATAGGGGGAACCACAGATACGCAGTATTTT. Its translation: CASSLIGGTTDTQYF.

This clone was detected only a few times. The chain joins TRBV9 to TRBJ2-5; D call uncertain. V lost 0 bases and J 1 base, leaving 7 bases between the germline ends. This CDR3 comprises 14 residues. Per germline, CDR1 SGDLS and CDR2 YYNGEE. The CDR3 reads CASSVDRTQETQYF. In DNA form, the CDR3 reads TGTGCCAGCAGCGTAGACAGAACCCAAGAGACCCAGTACTTC.

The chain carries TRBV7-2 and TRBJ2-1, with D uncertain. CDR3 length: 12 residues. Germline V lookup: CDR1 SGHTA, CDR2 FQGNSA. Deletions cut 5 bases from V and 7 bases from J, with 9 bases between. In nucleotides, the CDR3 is TGTGCCAGCAGCCCCCCTTTGAATGAGCAGTTCTTC. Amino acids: CASSPPLNEQFF.

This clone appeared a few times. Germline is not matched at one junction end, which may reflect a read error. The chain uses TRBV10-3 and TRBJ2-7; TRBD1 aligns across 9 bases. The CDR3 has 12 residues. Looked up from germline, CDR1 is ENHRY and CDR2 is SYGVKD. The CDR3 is CAISDFRDRVDF. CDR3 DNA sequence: TGTGCCATCAGTGATTTCAGGGACAGGGTAGATTTC.

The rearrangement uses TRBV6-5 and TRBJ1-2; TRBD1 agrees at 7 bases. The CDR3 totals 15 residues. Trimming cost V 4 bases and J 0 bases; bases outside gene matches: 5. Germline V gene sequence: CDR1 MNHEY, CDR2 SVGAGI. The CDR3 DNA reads TGTGCCAGCAGTTTGGGACAGACAGCTAACTATGGCTACACCTTC. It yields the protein CASSLGQTANYGYTF.

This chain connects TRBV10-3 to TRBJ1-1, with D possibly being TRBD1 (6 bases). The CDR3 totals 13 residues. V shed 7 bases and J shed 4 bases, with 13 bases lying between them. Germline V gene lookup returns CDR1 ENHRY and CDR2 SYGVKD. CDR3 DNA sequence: TGTGCCATCACACAGGGTCGGGGCACTGAAGCTTTCTTT. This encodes CAITQGRGTEAFF.

CDR3 in amino acids: CAWVHRANNYGYTF. Written as DNA, the CDR3 is TGTGCCTGGGTGCACAGGGCCAATAACTATGGCTACACCTTC. The chain links TRBV30 to TRBJ1-2, with TRBD1 as a possible D gene (6 bases). Trimming took 5 bases from V and 1 from J, leaving 14 bases between them. The CDR3 is 14 amino acids. CDR1 and CDR2 (germline): GTSNPN, SVGIG (reference sequence).

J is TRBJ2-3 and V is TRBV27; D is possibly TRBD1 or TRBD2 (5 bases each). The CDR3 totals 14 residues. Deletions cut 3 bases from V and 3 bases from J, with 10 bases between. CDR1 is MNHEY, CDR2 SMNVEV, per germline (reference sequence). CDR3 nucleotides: TGTGCCAGCAGTTTTGAGGGGCGGACAGATACGCAGTATTTT. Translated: CASSFEGRTDTQYF.

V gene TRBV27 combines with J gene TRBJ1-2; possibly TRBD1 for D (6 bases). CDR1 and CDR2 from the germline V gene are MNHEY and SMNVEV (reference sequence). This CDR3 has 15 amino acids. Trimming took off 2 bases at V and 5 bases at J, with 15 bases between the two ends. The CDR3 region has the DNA TGTGCCAGCAGTTTAGTTAGCAGGGGTGGGTATGGCTACACCTTC. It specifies CASSLVSRGGYGYTF.

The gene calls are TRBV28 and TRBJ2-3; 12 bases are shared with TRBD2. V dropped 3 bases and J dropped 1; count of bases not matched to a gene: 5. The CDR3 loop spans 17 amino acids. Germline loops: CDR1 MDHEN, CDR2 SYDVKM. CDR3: CASSFRLAGVGTDTQYF. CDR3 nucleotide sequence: TGTGCCAGCAGTTTTAGACTAGCGGGAGTAGGCACAGATACGCAGTATTTT.

Written as DNA, the CDR3 is TGTGCCAGCAGTGAACCAAATTCCGGGTCCTACGAGCAGTACTTC. Translated, it gives CASSEPNSGSYEQYF. The chain combines TRBV6-1 with TRBJ2-7, with D hard to call. The V gene lost 2 bases and the J gene lost 1 base, with 12 bases spanning the gap. Germline V gene sequence: CDR1 MNHNS, CDR2 SASEGT. The CDR3 has 15 residues.

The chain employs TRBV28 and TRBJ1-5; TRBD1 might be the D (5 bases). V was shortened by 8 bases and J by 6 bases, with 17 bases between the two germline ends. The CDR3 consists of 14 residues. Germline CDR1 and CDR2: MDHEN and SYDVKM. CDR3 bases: TGTGCCAGCTCACCTGGGGGGGGAATTCAGCCCCAGCATTTT. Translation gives CASSPGGGIQPQHF. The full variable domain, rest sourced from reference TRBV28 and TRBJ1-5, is DVKVTQSSRYLVKRTGEKVFLECVQDMDHENMFWYRQDPGLGLRLIYFSYDVKMKEKGDIPEGYSVSREKKERFSLILESASTNQTSMYLCASSPGGGIQPQHFGDGTRLSIL.

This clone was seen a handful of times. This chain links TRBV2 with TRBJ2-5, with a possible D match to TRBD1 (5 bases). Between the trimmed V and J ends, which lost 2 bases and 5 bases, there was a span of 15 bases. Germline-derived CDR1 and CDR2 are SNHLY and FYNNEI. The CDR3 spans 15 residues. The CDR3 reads CASSEPVRAGETQYF. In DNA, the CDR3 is TGTGCCAGCAGTGAACCGGTCAGGGCAGGCGAGACCCAGTACTTC.

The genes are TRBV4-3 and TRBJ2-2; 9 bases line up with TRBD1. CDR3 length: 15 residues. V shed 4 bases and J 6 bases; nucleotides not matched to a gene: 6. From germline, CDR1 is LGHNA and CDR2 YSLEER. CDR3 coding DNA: TGCGCCAGCAGCCTCGACAGGGGGTATTCCGGGGAGCTGTTTTTT. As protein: CASSLDRGYSGELFF.

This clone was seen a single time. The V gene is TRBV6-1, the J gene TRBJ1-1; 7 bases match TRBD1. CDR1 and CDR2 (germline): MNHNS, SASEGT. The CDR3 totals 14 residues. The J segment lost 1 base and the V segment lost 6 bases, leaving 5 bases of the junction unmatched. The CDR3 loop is CASRPGTANTEAFF. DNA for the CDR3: TGTGCCAGCAGGCCCGGGACAGCGAACACTGAAGCTTTCTTT.

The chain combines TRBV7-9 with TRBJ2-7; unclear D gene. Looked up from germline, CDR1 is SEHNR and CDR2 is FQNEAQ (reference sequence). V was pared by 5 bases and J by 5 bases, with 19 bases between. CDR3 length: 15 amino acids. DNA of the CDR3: TGTGCCAGCAGCCCCCGTATTTGGCGAGAGAACGAGCAGTACTTC. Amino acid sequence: CASSPRIWRENEQYF.

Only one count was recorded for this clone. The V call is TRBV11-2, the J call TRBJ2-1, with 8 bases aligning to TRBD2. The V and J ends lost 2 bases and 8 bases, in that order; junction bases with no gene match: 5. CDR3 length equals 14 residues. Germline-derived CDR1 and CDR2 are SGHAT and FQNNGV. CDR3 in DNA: TGTGCCAGCAGCTTAATAGCGGGGATGGATGAGCAGTTCTTC. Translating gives CASSLIAGMDEQFF. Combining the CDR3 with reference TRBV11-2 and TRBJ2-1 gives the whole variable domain EAGVAQSPRYKIIEKRQSVAFWCNPISGHATLYWYQQILGQGPKLLIQFQNNGVVDDSQLPKDRFSAERLKGVDSTLKIQPAKLEDSAVYLCASSLIAGMDEQFFGPGTRLTVL.